This T cell receptor beta chain comes out of a study of shared clonotypes between healthy human individuals. There are 15 residues in the CDR3. CDR1 is SGHRS, CDR2 YFSETQ, per germline. Trimming shortened V by 0 bases and J by 4 bases, and 11 bases separated the two germline ends. This clone was seen once. Donors were healthy HIV-negative adults without recent acute infections or vaccinations. Measured with immunoSEQ multiplex PCR; TCRdb has only the in-frame clones, and not every one. The sample holds under 2,500,000 clones; 90% to 97% are singletons and the top ten take roughly 0.13%. Material: naive CD4+ T cells sorted from blood. Subset in this sample: CD45RA+ positively selected. The sequence was collected from a man between 18 and 29 years old in good health. The chain has TRBV5-1 and TRBJ2-1; D gene uncertain. CDR3 in amino acids: CASSLGTVRYNEQFF. The DNA of the CDR3 is TGCGCCAGCAGCTTGGGTACGGTCCGGTACAATGAGCAGTTCTTC.